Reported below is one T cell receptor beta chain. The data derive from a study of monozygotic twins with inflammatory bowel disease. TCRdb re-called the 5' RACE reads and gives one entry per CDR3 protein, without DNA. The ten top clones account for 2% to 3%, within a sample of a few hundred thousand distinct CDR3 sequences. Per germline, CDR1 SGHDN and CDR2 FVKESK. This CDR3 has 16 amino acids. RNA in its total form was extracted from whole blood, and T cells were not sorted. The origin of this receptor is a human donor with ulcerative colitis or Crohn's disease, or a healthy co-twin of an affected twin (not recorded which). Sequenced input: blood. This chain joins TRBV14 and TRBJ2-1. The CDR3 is CASSQDRISSYNEQFF.